Following are 9 T cell receptor beta chains from one sample sequenced in a study of Graves' ophthalmopathy and Graves' hyperthyroidism. RNA transcripts were the template, and TCR beta CDR3 regions were amplified from them. An opening RT-PCR round employed HTBI primers and preceded a second-round multiplex PCR. TCRdb independently ran MiXCR on the multiplex PCR reads; one entry per CDR3 protein. The profile shows about 740,000 distinct CDR3 sequences, 35% to 50% of them singletons. Sequencing was done on a sample of peripheral blood. The receptors here all came from an adult man with Graves' ophthalmopathy.

This clonotype was seen more than once but under ten times. The chain has TRBV5-4 and TRBJ1-1; perhaps TRBD1 as D (5 bases). The ends were cut back, 1 base at V and 8 bases at J, with 9 bases in the middle. This CDR3 is built from 12 residues. The germline gives CDR1 SGHNT, CDR2 YYREEE (reference sequence). This CDR3 is CASSLMGLEAFF. The DNA of the CDR3 is TGTGCCAGCAGCTTGATGGGGCTGGAAGCTTTCTTT.

The chain carries TRBV20-1 and TRBJ2-6; D gene ambiguous. The CDR3 has 14 residues. The germline V gene encodes CDR1 DFQATT and CDR2 SNEGSKA (reference sequence). Trimming pared 3 bases from V and 4 bases from J, leaving 10 bases between. CDR3 amino acids: CSASAGPGANVLTF. CDR3 in DNA: TGCAGTGCTAGTGCCGGGCCGGGGGCCAACGTCCTGACTTTC.

This clonotype was seen at least ten times. DNA for the CDR3: TGCAGCGTCGCCGGGGGTTCTGAAGCTTTCTTT. Its protein is CSVAGGSEAFF. The chain uses TRBV29-1 and TRBJ1-1; tentatively, D is TRBD1 (5 bases). Germline CDR1 reads SQVTM; CDR2 reads ANQGSEA. The CDR3 extends over 11 amino acids. V shed 6 bases and J shed 6 bases, with 11 bases lying between them.

The V call is TRBV10-3, the J call TRBJ1-2, with 10 positions matching TRBD1. V was clipped by 10 bases and J by 6 bases; unmatched bases: 11. The CDR3 is 14 amino acids. CDR1 is ENHRY, CDR2 SYGVKD, per germline. The CDR3 bases are TGTGCCAACAAATCAACCGGGACAGGGGATGGCTACACCTTC. It is translated as CANKSTGTGDGYTF.

This clonotype was counted ten times or more. The V gene is TRBV6-5, the J gene TRBJ1-5; TRBD1 might be the D (6 bases). Germline values: CDR1 MNHEY, CDR2 SVGAGI. This CDR3 comprises 15 residues. V was cut by 6 bases and J by 3 bases, with 15 bases left in between. CDR3 loop: CASSTDRNHNQPQHF. As DNA, the CDR3 is TGTGCCAGCAGCACAGACAGGAACCACAATCAGCCCCAGCATTTT.

The chain combines TRBV11-2 with TRBJ2-7; tentatively, D is TRBD2 (7 bases). The germline gives CDR1 SGHAT, CDR2 FQNNGV. The V end was cut by 6 bases, the J end by 7 bases, with 22 bases between. The CDR3 has 15 amino acids. The CDR3 DNA reads TGTGCCAGCAGTTCCACAGCGGGGAGGGGGGGGGAGCAGTACTTC. It encodes CASSSTAGRGGEQYF.

This clonotype has a handful of counts. This sequence joins TRBV19 and TRBJ2-2; TRBD2 is a possible D gene (6 bases). From germline, CDR1 is LNHDA and CDR2 SQIVND (reference sequence). The ends were cut back, 4 bases at V and 6 bases at J, with 9 bases in the middle. The CDR3 runs to 13 residues. The CDR3 spells CASSTRLAGELFF. The CDR3 DNA reads TGTGCCAGTAGTACGCGACTAGCCGGGGAGCTGTTTTTT.

This clonotype was found once. The chain recombines TRBV2 with TRBJ2-2; D unresolved. Germline CDR1 and CDR2: SNHLY and FYNNEI. This CDR3 has 17 residues. V lost 5 bases and J lost 2, with 18 bases in between. CDR3 sequence reads: CASSSFGSPSNTGELFF. The CDR3 DNA is TGTGCCAGCAGTTCCTTTGGCTCCCCCTCTAACACCGGGGAGCTGTTTTTT.

This chain connects TRBV2 to TRBJ1-1; 7 bases are shared with TRBD1. Germline V gene sequence: CDR1 SNHLY, CDR2 FYNNEI. V trimming: 7 bases; J trimming: 2 bases; junction bases outside the gene matches: 10. The CDR3 is 15 residues long. The CDR3 is CASTITNRGNTEAFF. The CDR3 DNA is TGTGCCAGCACCATAACAAACAGGGGAAACACTGAAGCTTTCTTT.